This T cell receptor beta chain was obtained from a study of shared clonotypes between healthy human individuals. Libraries were prepared by immunoSEQ multiplex PCR; TCRdb keeps only in-frame clonotypes and omits some of them. The sample lists roughly 1,500,000 clones, 98% occurring once. Points on this clone: Its specificity is not known.

Whole-study results and caveats: Lower generation probabilities were found for non-shared clonotypes than for those shared by all four donors. Sequencing depth was expected to influence donor clonotype sharing.

CD4+ cells underwent separation, giving CD45RA+ naive and CD45RA-negative memory subsets. V was cut by 5 bases and J by 6 bases, with 14 bases left in between. Per germline, CDR1 KGHSH and CDR2 LQKENI. CDR3 length: 14 amino acids. The sequenced sample consisted of naive CD4+ T cells sorted from blood. The subset denotes: CD45RA+ positively selected. This rearrangement joins TRBV18 to TRBJ2-1; D is unclear. The origin of this receptor is a man aged 30-40 years in good health. In DNA form, the CDR3 reads TGTGCCAGCTCATCGAGGACGGGCATCAATGAGCAGTTCTTC. Protein sequence: CASSSRTGINEQFF.